This note documents a single T cell receptor beta chain sequence. This record belongs to a study of blood T cell repertoires in COVID-19. Study-wide context: Samples of COVID-19 (acute and convalescent) were obtained from the United States, Italy and Spain.

Using immunoSEQ multiplex PCR, the repertoire was profiled, and TCRdb retains in-frame clones only, with some absent. This sample has 14,000 or so clones, with roughly 85% found just once. The CDR3 sequence is 14 residues long. Trimming shortened V by 0 bases and J by 14 bases, and 14 bases separated the two germline ends. Germline loops: CDR1 LNHDA, CDR2 SQIVND (reference sequence). V gene TRBV19 combines with J gene TRBJ1-6; D may be TRBD1 (5 bases). The sequenced material came from peripheral blood. The TCR comes from a human donor with active COVID-19. The donor label of this sample is uncertain. This CDR3 reads CASSIDLQVGTLHF. DNA of the CDR3: TGTGCCAGTAGTATAGATTTACAGGTCGGCACCCTCCACTTT.